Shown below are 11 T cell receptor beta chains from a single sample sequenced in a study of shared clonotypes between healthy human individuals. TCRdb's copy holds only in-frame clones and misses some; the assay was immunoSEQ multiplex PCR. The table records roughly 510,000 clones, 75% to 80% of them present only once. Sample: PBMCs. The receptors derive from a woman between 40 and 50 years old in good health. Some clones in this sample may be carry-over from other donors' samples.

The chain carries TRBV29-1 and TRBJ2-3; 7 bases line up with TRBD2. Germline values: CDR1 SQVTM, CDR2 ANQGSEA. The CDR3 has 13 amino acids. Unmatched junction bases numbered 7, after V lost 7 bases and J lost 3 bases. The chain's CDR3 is CSGGGGQTDTQYF. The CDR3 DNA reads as TGCAGCGGGGGGGGAGGTCAGACAGATACGCAGTATTTT.

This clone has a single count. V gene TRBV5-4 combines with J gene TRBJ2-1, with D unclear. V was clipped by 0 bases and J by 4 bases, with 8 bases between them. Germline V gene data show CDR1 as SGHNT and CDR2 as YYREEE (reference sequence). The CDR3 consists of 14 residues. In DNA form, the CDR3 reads TGTGCCAGCAGCTTGGAGACTTTATACAATGAGCAGTTCTTC. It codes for CASSLETLYNEQFF.

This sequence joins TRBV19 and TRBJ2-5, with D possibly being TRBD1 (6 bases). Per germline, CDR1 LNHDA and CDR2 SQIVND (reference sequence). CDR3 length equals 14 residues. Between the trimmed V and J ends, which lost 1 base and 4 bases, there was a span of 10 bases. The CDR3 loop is CASSIGTERETQYF. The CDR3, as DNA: TGTGCCAGTAGTATAGGGACAGAGAGAGAGACCCAGTACTTC.

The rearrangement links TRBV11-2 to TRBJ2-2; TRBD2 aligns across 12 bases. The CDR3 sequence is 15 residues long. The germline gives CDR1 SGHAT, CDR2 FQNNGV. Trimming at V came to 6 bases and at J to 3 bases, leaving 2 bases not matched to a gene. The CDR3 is CASRRLAGDTGELFF. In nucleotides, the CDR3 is TGTGCCAGCAGGCGACTAGCGGGAGACACCGGGGAGCTGTTTTTT.

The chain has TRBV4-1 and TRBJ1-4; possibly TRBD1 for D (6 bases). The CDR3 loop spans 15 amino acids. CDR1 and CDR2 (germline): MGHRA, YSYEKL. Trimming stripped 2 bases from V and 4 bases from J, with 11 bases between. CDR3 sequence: CASSQTGLFNEKLFF. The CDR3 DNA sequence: TGCGCCAGCAGCCAAACAGGGCTCTTTAATGAAAAACTGTTTTTT.

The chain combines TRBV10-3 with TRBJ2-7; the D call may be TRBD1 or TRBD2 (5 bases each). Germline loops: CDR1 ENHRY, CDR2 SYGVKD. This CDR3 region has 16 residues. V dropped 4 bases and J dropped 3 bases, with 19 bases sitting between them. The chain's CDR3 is CAISAGPRDPFYEQYF. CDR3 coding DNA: TGTGCCATCAGTGCCGGGCCCAGGGACCCCTTCTACGAGCAGTACTTC.

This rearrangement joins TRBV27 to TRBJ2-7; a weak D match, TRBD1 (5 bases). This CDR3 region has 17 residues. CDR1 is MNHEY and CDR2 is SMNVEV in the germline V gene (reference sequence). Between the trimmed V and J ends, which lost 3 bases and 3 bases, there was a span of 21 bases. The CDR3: CASSFSPQTVRIYEQYF. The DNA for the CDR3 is TGTGCCAGCAGTTTCAGTCCCCAGACAGTGCGAATCTACGAGCAGTACTTC.

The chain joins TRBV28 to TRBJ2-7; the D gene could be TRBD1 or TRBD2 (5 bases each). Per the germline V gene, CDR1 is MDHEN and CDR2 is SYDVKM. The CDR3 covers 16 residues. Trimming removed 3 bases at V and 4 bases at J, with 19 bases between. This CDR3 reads CASSFPGTGILYEQYF. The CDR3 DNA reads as TGTGCCAGCAGTTTCCCCGGGACGGGAATTCTGTACGAGCAGTACTTC.

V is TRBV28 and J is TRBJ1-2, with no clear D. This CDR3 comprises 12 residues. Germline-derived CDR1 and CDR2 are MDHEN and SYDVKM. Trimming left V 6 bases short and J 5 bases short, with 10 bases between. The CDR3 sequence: CASSRAAYGYTF. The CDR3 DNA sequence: TGTGCCAGCAGCCGGGCCGCATATGGCTACACCTTC.

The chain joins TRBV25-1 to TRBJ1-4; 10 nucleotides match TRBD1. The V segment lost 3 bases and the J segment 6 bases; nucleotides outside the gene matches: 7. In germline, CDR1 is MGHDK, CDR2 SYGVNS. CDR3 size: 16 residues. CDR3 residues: CASSDVTGTGDEKLFF. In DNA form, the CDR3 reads TGTGCCAGCAGTGACGTAACCGGGACAGGGGATGAAAAACTGTTTTTT.

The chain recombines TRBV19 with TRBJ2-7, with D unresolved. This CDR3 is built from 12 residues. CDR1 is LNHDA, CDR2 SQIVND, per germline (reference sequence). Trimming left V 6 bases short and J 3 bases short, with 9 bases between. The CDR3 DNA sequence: TGTGCCAGTAGGCAACGCAACTACGAGCAGTACTTC. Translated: CASRQRNYEQYF.